This entry lists 31 T cell receptor beta chains sequenced from one sample in a study of blood T cell repertoires in COVID-19 (dated by TCRdb to the early 2020s). The library was built by means of the immunoSEQ multiplex PCR assay. The source is immuneACCESS, and TCRdb retained only in-frame sequences with V and J called. Part of the clones is not carried over; for the studies checked, unresolved V genes explain less than half of this, and the remainder is unexplained. Recorded for this sample are about 420,000 clones; about 90% of them occurred a single time. Roughly 0.87% of the sample is held by the ten biggest clonotypes. The sequenced material came from peripheral blood. The source of these receptors is a man aged 18-30 years with COVID-19, enrolled during active disease.

The J gene is TRBJ2-1, the V gene TRBV29-1, with TRBD2 identical over 13 bases. The CDR3 loop spans 14 amino acids. Germline-derived CDR1 and CDR2 are SQVTM and ANQGSEA. V trimming: 3 bases; J trimming: 8 bases; junction bases outside the gene matches: 4. The CDR3 loop is CSVDTSGGAHEQFF. DNA of the CDR3: TGCAGCGTTGATACTAGCGGGGGGGCCCATGAGCAGTTCTTC.

The chain links TRBV7-9 to TRBJ1-6; TRBD1 aligns across 9 bases. V was clipped by 5 bases and J by 6 bases; unmatched bases: 5. This CDR3 spans 15 amino acids. CDR1 and CDR2 (germline): SEHNR, FQNEAQ (reference sequence). CDR3 residues: CASSLVGQGNSPLHF. The CDR3 nucleotides read TGTGCCAGCAGCCTAGTGGGACAGGGTAATTCACCCCTCCACTTT.

The rearrangement uses TRBV5-8 and TRBJ1-1, with a tentative D call TRBD1 (6 bases). V lost 4 bases to trimming and J lost 3 bases, with 19 bases between them. The CDR3 has 16 amino acids. In germline, CDR1 is SGHTS, CDR2 YDEGEE. For the CDR3, the DNA is TGTGCCAGCAGCCCAGCTGTGGGGGGGCGTTACACTGAAGCTTTCTTT. It is translated as CASSPAVGGRYTEAFF. Using reference TRBV5-8 and TRBJ1-1 for the parts outside the CDR3, the full variable domain is EAGVTQSPTHLIKTRGQQATLRCSPISGHTSVYWYQQALGLGLQFLLWYDEGEERNRGNFPPRFSGRQFPNYSSELNVNALELEDSALYLCASSPAVGGRYTEAFFGQGTRLTVV.

This clone turned up a few times. The chain has TRBV30 and TRBJ1-3, with TRBD1 identical over 8 bases. J gave up 2 bases and V 4 bases, and 1 base lay outside the gene matches. Germline lookup yields CDR1 GTSNPN and CDR2 SVGIG (reference sequence). The CDR3 spans 13 residues. The CDR3 region is CAWKQGAGNTIYF. The CDR3 nucleotides are TGTGCCTGGAAACAGGGGGCTGGAAACACCATATATTTT.

In its sample, this clone was seen once. The J gene is TRBJ1-6, the V gene TRBV6-5, with TRBD1 identical over 11 bases. The CDR3 is 15 residues long. The V segment lost 7 bases and the J segment 9 bases; nucleotides outside the gene matches: 8. From germline, CDR1 is MNHEY and CDR2 SVGAGI. The CDR3 DNA reads as TGTGCCAGCAACCAACCGGGACAGGGGGGTTCACCCCTCCACTTT. It encodes CASNQPGQGGSPLHF.

The chain employs TRBV18 and TRBJ1-4; D call uncertain. The CDR3 loop spans 18 amino acids. The germline gives CDR1 KGHSH, CDR2 LQKENI. The V end was cut by 3 bases, the J end by 3 bases, with 20 bases between. CDR3 loop: CASSPNLIGESANEKLFF. The DNA of the CDR3 is TGTGCCAGCTCACCGAACCTGATCGGGGAATCTGCTAATGAAAAACTGTTTTTT.

This rearrangement joins TRBV11-2 to TRBJ1-1; tentative D call: TRBD1 (6 bases). V lost 1 base, J lost 6 bases, and 15 bases lay in between. Germline loops: CDR1 SGHAT, CDR2 FQNNGV. This CDR3 has 15 residues. Here the CDR3 DNA reads TGTGCCAGCAGCTTAGGAAGGGGGTTGTCAGCTGAAGCTTTCTTT. This translates into CASSLGRGLSAEAFF.

This clone has only a few counts. J is TRBJ1-5 and V is TRBV12-3 or TRBV12-4; D gene ambiguous. Trimming took 3 bases from V and 4 from J, leaving 4 bases between them. The CDR3 contains 12 residues. CDR3 DNA: TGTGCCAGCAGTTTTTATAATCAGCCCCAGCATTTT. Translating gives CASSFYNQPQHF.

The chain joins TRBV2 to TRBJ1-1, with a possible D match to TRBD1 (5 bases). This CDR3 spans 12 amino acids. V lost 6 bases and J 3 bases, leaving 8 bases between the germline ends. Germline lookup yields CDR1 SNHLY and CDR2 FYNNEI. The CDR3 DNA is TGTGCCAGCAGGGAGACAGACACTGAAGCTTTCTTT. Protein product: CASRETDTEAFF.

This sequence joins TRBV5-1 and TRBJ1-4; TRBD1 agrees at 7 bases. Germline CDR1 SGHRS, CDR2 YFSETQ. The CDR3 has 16 residues. The V gene end was trimmed by 0 bases and the J gene end by 7 bases; junction bases not matched to a gene: 9. CDR3 sequence reads: CASSLVVQGSSEKLFF. The CDR3 DNA follows: TGCGCCAGCAGCTTGGTGGTACAGGGGAGCAGTGAAAAACTGTTTTTT.

This chain links TRBV10-2 with TRBJ2-7; D ambiguous. V lost 4 bases and J lost 0, with 4 bases in between. This CDR3 contains 12 residues. Germline CDR1 is WSHSY and CDR2 is SAAADI. CDR3 loop: CASSAVSYEQYF. CDR3 DNA: TGCGCCAGCAGTGCTGTCTCCTACGAGCAGTACTTC.

V usage is TRBV30 and J usage is TRBJ2-5, with TRBD1 matching 7 bases. The CDR3 contains 14 residues. Germline V gene lookup returns CDR1 GTSNPN and CDR2 SVGIG (reference sequence). V was pared by 3 bases and J by 4 bases, with 8 bases of the junction left unmatched. The CDR3 spells CAWRTGLGVETQYF. The CDR3 bases are TGTGCCTGGAGGACAGGGTTAGGAGTAGAGACCCAGTACTTC.

The J gene is TRBJ2-6, the V gene TRBV15; the D gene is possibly TRBD1 (5 bases). Germline V gene data show CDR1 as LNHNV and CDR2 as YYDKDF (reference sequence). This CDR3 region has 19 residues. Trimming removed 2 bases at V and 0 bases at J, with 17 bases between. The CDR3 coding sequence is TGTGCCACCAGCAGACCCCTGGGGCCGACGCACTCTGGGGCCAACGTCCTGACTTTC. Encoded protein: CATSRPLGPTHSGANVLTF.

This chain links TRBV21-1 with TRBJ2-1; the listed D gene, TRBD1, was not tested against the DNA. TRBV21-1 is reported as a pseudogene. The CDR3 consists of 17 residues. CDR3 region: CASSRTLGQGSYNEQFF. The CDR3 DNA sequence: TGTGCCAGCAGCCGGACCCTTGGACAGGGGTCCTACAATGAGCAGTTCTTC.

The genes are TRBV24-1 and TRBJ2-1; 8 nucleotides agree with TRBD1. Trimming removed 0 bases from V and 8 bases from J; junction bases left unmatched: 5. Germline CDR1 reads KGHDR; CDR2 reads SFDVKD. The CDR3 is 15 residues long. This CDR3 is CATSDLSDRDDEQFF. The CDR3 DNA is TGTGCCACCAGTGATTTGTCGGACAGGGATGATGAGCAGTTCTTC.

The chain recombines TRBV5-6 with TRBJ1-2; no definite D call. Germline lookup yields CDR1 SGHDT and CDR2 YYEEEE. V was pared by 0 bases and J by 3 bases, with 12 bases between. The CDR3 sequence is 15 residues long. Written as DNA, the CDR3 is TGTGCCAGCAGCTTGGACCCGGGGATCTACTATGGCTACACCTTC. It specifies CASSLDPGIYYGYTF.

The table lists this clone with a few counts. V is TRBV2 and J is TRBJ1-4; D may be TRBD1 (6 bases). Between the trimmed V and J ends, which lost 7 bases and 0 bases, there was a span of 15 bases. Germline-derived CDR1 and CDR2 are SNHLY and FYNNEI. The CDR3 contains 16 residues. CDR3 sequence reads: CASTGRGYATNEKLFF. The CDR3 region has the DNA TGTGCCAGCACGGGCAGGGGTTATGCAACTAATGAAAAACTGTTTTTT. The variable domain in full, completed from reference TRBV2 and TRBJ1-4, reads EPEVTQTPSHQVTQMGQEVILRCVPISNHLYFYWYRQILGQKVEFLVSFYNNEISEKSEIFDDQFSVERPDGSNFTLKIRSTKLEDSAMYFCASTGRGYATNEKLFFGSGTQLSVL.

The V and J genes are TRBV5-1 and TRBJ1-1; tentatively, D is TRBD1 (5 bases). Trimming shortened V by 4 bases and J by 0 bases, and 16 bases separated the two germline ends. The CDR3 extends over 16 amino acids. The V gene's germline CDR1 is SGHRS and CDR2 YFSETQ. The CDR3 DNA reads TGCGCCAGCAGCGCAGGGACTACCCATATGAACACTGAAGCTTTCTTT. Its protein is CASSAGTTHMNTEAFF.

In regard to this clone: One end of the junction fails to match germline, which may point to a read error. The V gene is TRBV2, the J gene TRBJ2-6; weak D call: TRBD2 (5 bases). The germline V gene has CDR1 SNHLY and CDR2 FYNNEI. The CDR3 covers 15 residues. CDR3 region: CASREGGSGANVLTF. The DNA of the CDR3 is TGTGCCAGCAGAGAAGGAGGCTCTGGGGCCAACGTCCTGACTTTC.

This clone was detected once. The genes are TRBV18 and TRBJ2-2, with 10 bases matching TRBD2. Unmatched junction bases numbered 11, after V lost 5 bases and J lost 5 bases. The CDR3 contains 17 residues. CDR1 and CDR2 from the germline V gene are KGHSH and LQKENI. The CDR3 sequence: CASSANVAGGGTGELFF. CDR3 coding DNA: TGTGCCAGCTCAGCCAACGTAGCGGGAGGCGGAACCGGGGAGCTGTTTTTT. Variable domain in full (rest from reference TRBV18 and TRBJ2-2): NAGVMQNPRHLVRRRGQEARLRCSPMKGHSHVYWYRQLPEEGLKFMVYLQKENIIDESGMPKERFSAEFPKEGPSILRIQQVVRGDSAAYFCASSANVAGGGTGELFFGEGSRLTVL.

The chain employs TRBV7-8 and TRBJ2-7, with 7 nucleotides matching TRBD1. Per the germline V gene, CDR1 is SGHVS and CDR2 is FQNEAQ. J was trimmed by 1 base and V by 2 bases; bases with no gene match: 5. The CDR3 runs 15 residues. The CDR3 protein is CASSLQTGVSYEQYF. The CDR3 DNA is TGTGCCAGCAGCTTACAAACAGGGGTGTCCTACGAGCAGTACTTC.

The J gene is TRBJ1-6, the V gene TRBV5-1, with a tentative D call TRBD1 (6 bases). Germline V gives CDR1 SGHRS, CDR2 YFSETQ. There are 15 residues in the CDR3. V lost 1 base, J lost 7 bases, and 12 bases lay in between. CDR3 nucleotides: TGCGCCAGCAGCTTGTCGCCCGGACAGAATTCACCCCTCCACTTT. Amino acid sequence: CASSLSPGQNSPLHF.

The rearrangement uses TRBV2 and TRBJ2-5; 8 positions agree with TRBD1. The CDR3 totals 12 residues. V lost 7 bases, J lost 5 bases, and 3 bases stayed unmatched. CDR1 and CDR2 from the germline V gene are SNHLY and FYNNEI. The CDR3 spells CASKRQGETQYF. The DNA for the CDR3 is TGTGCCAGCAAGAGACAGGGGGAGACCCAGTACTTC.

This clone was counted ten times or more. Relative to the germline gene, one junction end is altered; a read error may explain this. The chain joins TRBV12-5 to TRBJ2-7, with a tentative D call TRBD2 (5 bases). This CDR3 region has 13 residues. Germline V gene data show CDR1 as LGHNT and CDR2 as FRNRAP. The CDR3 coding sequence is TGTGCTAGTGCCCCGAGGGCACCTCTCTATCAAGACTTC. Encoded protein: CASAPRAPLYQDF.

The chain couples TRBV2 to TRBJ2-2; D remains ambiguous. V was shortened by 4 bases and J by 7 bases, with 7 bases between the two germline ends. The CDR3 is 12 amino acids. CDR1 is SNHLY, CDR2 FYNNEI, per germline. CDR3 loop: CASSVRGGELFF. Here the CDR3 DNA reads TGTGCCAGCAGTGTGCGTGGCGGGGAGCTGTTTTTT.

This chain links TRBV7-9 with TRBJ1-3; a weak D match, TRBD1 (5 bases). In germline, CDR1 is SEHNR, CDR2 FQNEAQ (reference sequence). Trimming removed 5 bases from V and 8 bases from J, with 22 bases in between. The CDR3 covers 16 residues. CDR3 region: CASSPPFVGEVDTIYF. CDR3 nucleotides: TGTGCCAGCAGCCCGCCCTTTGTGGGGGAGGTCGACACCATATATTTT.

The chain combines TRBV9 with TRBJ1-1; 11 nucleotides align to TRBD1. J gave up 1 base and V 2 bases, and 4 bases lay outside the gene matches. The CDR3 totals 16 residues. Germline CDR1 is SGDLS and CDR2 is YYNGEE. The CDR3 sequence is CASSVGQGARNTEAFF. The CDR3 DNA sequence: TGTGCCAGCAGCGTTGGACAGGGGGCGCGGAACACTGAAGCTTTCTTT.

The J gene is TRBJ1-3, the V gene TRBV6-5; D may be TRBD1 (5 bases). The CDR3 has 14 amino acids. Germline CDR1 and CDR2: MNHEY and SVGAGI. Trimming cost V 6 bases and J 4 bases, with 13 bases left between them. Here the CDR3 reads CASRSPGPGNTIYF. CDR3 DNA sequence: TGTGCCAGCAGATCTCCAGGGCCCGGAAACACCATATATTTT.

The chain employs TRBV3-1 (or the pseudogene TRBV3-2) and TRBJ2-5; D may be TRBD2 (6 bases). CDR3 length: 16 amino acids. The ends were cut back, 1 base at V and 3 bases at J, with 15 bases in the middle. CDR1 and CDR2 from the germline V gene are LGHDT and YNNKEL (reference sequence). Here the CDR3 reads CASSQAQGGGKETQYF. The CDR3 DNA sequence: TGTGCCAGCAGCCAAGCTCAGGGCGGAGGGAAAGAGACCCAGTACTTC.

V is TRBV10-3 and J is TRBJ2-7; 9 bases line up with TRBD2. V gave up 9 bases and J gave up 6 bases; unmatched junction bases: 9. Germline CDR1 and CDR2: ENHRY and SYGVKD. The CDR3 is 13 amino acids. The CDR3 DNA sequence: TGTGCCATGCGGGGGGGCCCGGGGATCGAGCAGTACTTC. Protein: CAMRGGPGIEQYF.

The rearrangement joins TRBV5-1 to TRBJ2-3; D perhaps matches TRBD1 (6 bases). Germline assignment: CDR1 SGHRS and CDR2 YFSETQ. The CDR3 is 15 residues long. Trimming shortened V by 3 bases and J by 1 base, and 12 bases separated the two germline ends. The chain's CDR3 is CASSSGQTRTDTQYF. The CDR3 coding sequence is TGCGCCAGCAGCTCCGGACAGACCCGCACAGATACGCAGTATTTT. The full variable domain, rest sourced from reference TRBV5-1 and TRBJ2-3, is KAGVTQTPRYLIKTRGQQVTLSCSPISGHRSVSWYQQTPGQGLQFLFEYFSETQRNKGNFPGRFSGRQFSNSRSEMNVSTLELGDSALYLCASSSGQTRTDTQYFGPGTRLTVL.